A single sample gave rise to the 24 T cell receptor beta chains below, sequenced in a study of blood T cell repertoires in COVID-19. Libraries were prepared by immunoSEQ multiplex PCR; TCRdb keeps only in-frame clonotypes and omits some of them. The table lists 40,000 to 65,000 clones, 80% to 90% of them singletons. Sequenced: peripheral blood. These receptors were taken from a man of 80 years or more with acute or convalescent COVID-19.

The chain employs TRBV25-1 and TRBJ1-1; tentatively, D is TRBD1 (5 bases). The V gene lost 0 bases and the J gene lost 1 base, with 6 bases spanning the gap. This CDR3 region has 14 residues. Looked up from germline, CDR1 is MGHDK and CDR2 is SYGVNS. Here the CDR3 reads CASSEYRENTEAFF. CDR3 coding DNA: TGTGCCAGCAGTGAATACAGGGAGAACACTGAAGCTTTCTTT.

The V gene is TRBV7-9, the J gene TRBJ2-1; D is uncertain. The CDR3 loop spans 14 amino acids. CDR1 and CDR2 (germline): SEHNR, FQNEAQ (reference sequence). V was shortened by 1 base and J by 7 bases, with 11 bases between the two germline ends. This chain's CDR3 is CASSLEYSKNEQFF. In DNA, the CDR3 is TGTGCCAGCAGCTTAGAGTACAGCAAAAATGAGCAGTTCTTC.

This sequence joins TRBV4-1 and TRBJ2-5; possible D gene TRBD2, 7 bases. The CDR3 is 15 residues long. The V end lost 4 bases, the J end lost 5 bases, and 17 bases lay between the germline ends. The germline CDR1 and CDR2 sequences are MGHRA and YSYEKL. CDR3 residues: CASSPGAGAGETQYF. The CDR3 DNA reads TGCGCCAGCAGCCCCGGGGCGGGGGCTGGGGAGACCCAGTACTTC.

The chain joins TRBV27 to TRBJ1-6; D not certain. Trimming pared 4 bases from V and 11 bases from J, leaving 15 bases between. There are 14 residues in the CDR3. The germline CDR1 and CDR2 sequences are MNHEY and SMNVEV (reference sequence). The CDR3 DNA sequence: TGTGCCAGCAGTTCCGAAACGAGAGAGGCACCCCTCCACTTT. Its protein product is CASSSETREAPLHF.

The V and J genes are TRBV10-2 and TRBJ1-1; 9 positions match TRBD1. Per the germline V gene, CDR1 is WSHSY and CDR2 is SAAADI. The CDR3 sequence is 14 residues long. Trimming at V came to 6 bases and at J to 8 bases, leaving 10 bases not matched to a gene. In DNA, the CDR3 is TGCGCCAGCAGCTACGCCGGGACAGGGACAGAAGCTTTCTTT. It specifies CASSYAGTGTEAFF.

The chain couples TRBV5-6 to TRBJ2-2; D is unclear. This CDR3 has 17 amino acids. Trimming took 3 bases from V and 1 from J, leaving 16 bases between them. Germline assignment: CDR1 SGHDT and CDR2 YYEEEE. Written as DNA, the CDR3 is TGTGCCAGCAGCTCAACAACAAACCCCTTGAACACCGGGGAGCTGTTTTTT. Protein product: CASSSTTNPLNTGELFF.

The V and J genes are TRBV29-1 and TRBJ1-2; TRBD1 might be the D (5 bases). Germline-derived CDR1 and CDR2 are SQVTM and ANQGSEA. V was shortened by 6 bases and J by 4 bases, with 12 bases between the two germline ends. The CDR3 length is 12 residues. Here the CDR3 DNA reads TGCAGCGTGGGGGGTGGGCCCTATGGCTACACCTTC. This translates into CSVGGGPYGYTF. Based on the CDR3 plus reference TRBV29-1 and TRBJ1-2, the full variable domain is SAVISQKPSRDICQRGTSLTIQCQVDSQVTMMFWYRQQPGQSLTLIATANQGSEATYESGFVIDKFPISRPNLTFSTLTVSNMSPEDSSIYLCSVGGGPYGYTFGSGTRLTVV.

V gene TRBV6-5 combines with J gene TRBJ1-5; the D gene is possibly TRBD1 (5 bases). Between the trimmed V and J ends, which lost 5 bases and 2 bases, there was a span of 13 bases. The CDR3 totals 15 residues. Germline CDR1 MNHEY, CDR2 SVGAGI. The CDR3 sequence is CASSPQGGGNQPQHF. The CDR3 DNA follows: TGTGCCAGCAGTCCCCAGGGAGGGGGCAATCAGCCCCAGCATTTT.

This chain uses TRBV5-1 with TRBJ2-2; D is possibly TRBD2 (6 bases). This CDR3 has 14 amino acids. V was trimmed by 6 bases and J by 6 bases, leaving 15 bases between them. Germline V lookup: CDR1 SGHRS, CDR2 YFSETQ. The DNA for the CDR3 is TGCGCCAGCACTGGGACTTCTCGACCCGGGGAGCTGTTTTTT. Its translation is CASTGTSRPGELFF.

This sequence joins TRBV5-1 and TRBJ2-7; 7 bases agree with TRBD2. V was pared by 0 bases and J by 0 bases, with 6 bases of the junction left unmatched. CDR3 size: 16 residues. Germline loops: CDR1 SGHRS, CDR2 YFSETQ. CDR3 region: CASSLAGGIVSYEQYF. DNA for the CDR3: TGCGCCAGCAGCTTGGCGGGGGGTATCGTCTCCTACGAGCAGTACTTC.

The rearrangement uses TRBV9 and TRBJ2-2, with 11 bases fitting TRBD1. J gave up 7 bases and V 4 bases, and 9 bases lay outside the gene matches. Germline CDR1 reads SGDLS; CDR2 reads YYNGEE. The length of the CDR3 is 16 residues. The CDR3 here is CASSPVTGTGGGELFF. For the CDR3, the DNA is TGTGCCAGCAGCCCAGTCACCGGGACAGGGGGCGGGGAGCTGTTTTTT.

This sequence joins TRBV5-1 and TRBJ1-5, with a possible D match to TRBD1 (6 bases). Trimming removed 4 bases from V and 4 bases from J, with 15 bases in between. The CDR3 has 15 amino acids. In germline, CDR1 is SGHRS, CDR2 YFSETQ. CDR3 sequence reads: CASSEGTSRNQPQHF. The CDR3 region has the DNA TGCGCCAGCAGCGAGGGGACAAGCCGAAATCAGCCCCAGCATTTT.

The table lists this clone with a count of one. The CDR3 region has the DNA TGTGCCAGTAGTACCGGGACAGGCTCTGGAAACACCATATATTTT. Translated, it gives CASSTGTGSGNTIYF. This sequence joins TRBV19 and TRBJ1-3; 8 bases map to TRBD1. Germline V gene lookup returns CDR1 LNHDA and CDR2 SQIVND (reference sequence). The J segment lost 0 bases and the V segment lost 4 bases, leaving 2 bases of the junction unmatched. The CDR3 contains 15 residues. The variable domain in full, with the rest retrieved from reference TRBV19 and TRBJ1-3, is DGGITQSPKYLFRKEGQNVTLSCEQNLNHDAMYWYRQDPGQGLRLIYYSQIVNDFQKGDIAEGYSVSREKKESFPLTVTSAQKNPTAFYLCASSTGTGSGNTIYFGEGSWLTVV.

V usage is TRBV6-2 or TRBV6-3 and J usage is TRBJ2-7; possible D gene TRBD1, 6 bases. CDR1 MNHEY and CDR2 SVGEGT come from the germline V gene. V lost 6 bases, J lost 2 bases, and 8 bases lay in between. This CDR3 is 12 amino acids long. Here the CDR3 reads CASSGQTYEQYF. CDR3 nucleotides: TGTGCCAGCAGCGGACAGACCTACGAGCAGTACTTC.

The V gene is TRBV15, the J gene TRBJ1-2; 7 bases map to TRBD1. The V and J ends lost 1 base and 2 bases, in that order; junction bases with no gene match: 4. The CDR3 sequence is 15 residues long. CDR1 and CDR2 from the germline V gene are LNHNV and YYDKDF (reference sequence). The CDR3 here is CATSRGQGGNYGYTF. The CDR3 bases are TGTGCCACCAGCAGAGGACAGGGAGGAAACTATGGCTACACCTTC.

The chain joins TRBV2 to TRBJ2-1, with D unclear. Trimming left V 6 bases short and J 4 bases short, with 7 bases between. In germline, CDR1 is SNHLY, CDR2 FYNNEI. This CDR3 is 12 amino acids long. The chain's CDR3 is CASRVTYNEQFF. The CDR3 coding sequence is TGTGCCAGCAGAGTTACTTACAATGAGCAGTTCTTC.

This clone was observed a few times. CDR3 nucleotides: TGTGCCAGCAGTTCCCCGGGACAGACGAACACTGAAGCTTTCTTT. This codes for CASSSPGQTNTEAFF. The chain employs TRBV6-2 or TRBV6-3 and TRBJ1-1; 7 bases are shared with TRBD1. This CDR3 has 15 amino acids. The ends lost 4 bases at V and 1 base at J; junction bases unmatched: 6. The V gene's germline CDR1 is MNHEY and CDR2 SVGEGT.

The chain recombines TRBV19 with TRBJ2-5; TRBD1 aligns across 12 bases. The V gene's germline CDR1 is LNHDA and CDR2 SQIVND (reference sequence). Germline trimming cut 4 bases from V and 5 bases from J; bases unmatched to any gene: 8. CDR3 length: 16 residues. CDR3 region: CASSRAGTGGRETQYF. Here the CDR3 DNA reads TGTGCCAGTAGTAGGGCCGGGACAGGGGGCCGGGAGACCCAGTACTTC.

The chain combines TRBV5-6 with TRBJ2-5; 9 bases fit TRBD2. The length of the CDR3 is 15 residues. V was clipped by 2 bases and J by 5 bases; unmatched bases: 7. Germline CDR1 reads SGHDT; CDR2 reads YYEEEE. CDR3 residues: CASSFISAGGETQYF. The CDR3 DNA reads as TGTGCCAGCAGCTTTATCTCGGCGGGAGGGGAGACCCAGTACTTC.

DNA of the CDR3: TGTGCCAGCAGCCACTTGGGCCGGGGCTCCTACAATGAGCAGTTCTTC. Amino acids: CASSHLGRGSYNEQFF. The V gene is TRBV5-5, the J gene TRBJ2-1, with a possible D match to TRBD2 (5 bases). CDR1 is SGHKS, CDR2 YYEKEE, per germline (reference sequence). The V end was cut by 4 bases, the J end by 0 bases, with 14 bases between. CDR3 size: 16 residues.

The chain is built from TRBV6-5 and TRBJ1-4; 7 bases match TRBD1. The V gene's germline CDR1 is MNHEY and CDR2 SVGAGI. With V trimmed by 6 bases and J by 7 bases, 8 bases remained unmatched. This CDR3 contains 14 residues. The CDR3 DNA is TGTGCCAGCAGGTCGACAGGGATCGGTGAAAAACTGTTTTTT. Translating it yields CASRSTGIGEKLFF.

CDR3: CASSSQPQGGGYGYTF. For the CDR3, the DNA is TGCGCCAGCAGCTCCCAGCCTCAGGGAGGGGGCTATGGCTACACCTTC. This chain joins TRBV5-1 and TRBJ1-2, with a tentative D call TRBD1 (6 bases). This CDR3 is 16 amino acids long. The germline V and J ends were trimmed by 3 bases and 4 bases, with 19 bases remaining between them. Germline lookup yields CDR1 SGHRS and CDR2 YFSETQ.

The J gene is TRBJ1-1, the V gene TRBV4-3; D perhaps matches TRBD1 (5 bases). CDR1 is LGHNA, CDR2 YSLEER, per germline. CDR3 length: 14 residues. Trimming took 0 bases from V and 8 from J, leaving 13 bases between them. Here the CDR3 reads CASSQENHGHEAFF. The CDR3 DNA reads TGCGCCAGCAGCCAAGAAAACCATGGACACGAAGCTTTCTTT.

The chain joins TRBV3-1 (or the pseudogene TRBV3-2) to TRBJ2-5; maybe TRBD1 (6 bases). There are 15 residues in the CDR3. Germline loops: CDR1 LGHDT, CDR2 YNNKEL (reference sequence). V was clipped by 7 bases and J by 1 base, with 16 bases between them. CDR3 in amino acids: CASTDGVGAQETQYF. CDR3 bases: TGTGCCAGCACAGACGGCGTGGGGGCCCAAGAGACCCAGTACTTC.